These T cell receptor beta chains were read from a single sample in a study of technical replicates of blood from a handful of donors. The method was immunoSEQ multiplex PCR; TCRdb's version includes in-frame clones alone and lacks a portion of them. The table lists around 29,000 clones, approximately 92% of them singletons. Sequencing was carried out using PBMCs. These receptor sequences come from a human donor in good health. Some clones in this sample may be carry-over from other donors' samples. The CDR3 runs from the conserved cysteine through the conserved F or W. The D gene is left open where the match is weak. Only some rows state a clone size, as once, few, many or a class for expanded clones.

size,V,J,length,D,CDR3,DNA
-,TRBV5-6,TRBJ1-2,15,-,CASSAVERRRLGYTF,TGTGCCAGCAGCGCCGTAGAGAGGAGGCGGTTAGGCTACACCTTC
-,TRBV11-2,TRBJ2-5,16,TRBD1,CASRRPGTGTQETQYF,TGTGCCAGCAGACGTCCCGGGACAGGGACCCAAGAGACCCAGTACTTC
-,TRBV6-5,TRBJ2-1,15,TRBD2,CASSYSGSGRYEQFF,TGTGCCAGCAGTTACTCAGGTAGCGGGAGGTATGAGCAGTTCTTC
-,TRBV29-1,TRBJ1-1,13,TRBD1,CSASTGGGTEAFF,TGCAGCGCTAGTACAGGGGGCGGCACTGAAGCTTTCTTT
few,TRBV6-6,TRBJ2-7,16,TRBD2,CASSYSASGRVYEQYF,TGTGCCAGCAGTTACTCTGCTAGCGGGAGAGTCTACGAGCAGTACTTC
once,TRBV29-1,TRBJ2-5,11,-,CSVGRDETQYF,TGCAGCGTTGGGCGGGACGAGACCCAGTACTTC
-,TRBV29-1,TRBJ1-2,12,-,CSLPLTTGGYTF,TGCAGCCTTCCCCTGACAACAGGTGGCTACACCTTC
-,TRBV4-3,TRBJ2-5,15,-,CASSQEGRAQETQYF,TGCGCCAGCAGCCAAGAAGGCAGGGCCCAAGAGACCCAGTACTTC
-,TRBV4-1,TRBJ1-2,15,-,CASSSRTVTNYGYTF,TGCGCCAGCAGCTCTCGGACAGTCACTAACTATGGCTACACCTTC
-,TRBV7-6,TRBJ2-7,15,-,CASSSKQGNWDEQYF,TGTGCCAGCAGCTCAAAACAGGGAAATTGGGACGAGCAGTACTTC
-,TRBV11-2,TRBJ2-2,17,TRBD2,CASSPRRSLAVTGELFF,TGTGCCAGCAGCCCCCGCCGATCACTAGCGGTTACCGGGGAGCTGTTTTTT
-,TRBV7-2,TRBJ1-2,13,-,CASSIGQIYGYTF,TGTGCCAGCAGCATCGGTCAAATCTATGGCTACACCTTC
-,TRBV10-3,TRBJ1-3,14,TRBD1,CAISVAGGGNTIYF,TGTGCCATCAGTGTTGCAGGGGGCGGAAACACCATATATTTT
-,TRBV5-1,TRBJ2-7,15,TRBD2,CASSLLAGAFYEQYF,TGCGCCAGCAGCTTACTAGCGGGGGCTTTCTACGAGCAGTACTTC
-,TRBV29-1,TRBJ2-7,13,-,CSVMRTGRDEQYF,TGCAGCGTCATGAGGACAGGGAGGGACGAGCAGTACTTC
once,TRBV18,TRBJ1-1,16,-,CASSPQSGQGSAEAFF,TGTGCCAGCTCACCACAGTCAGGGCAGGGGAGCGCTGAAGCTTTCTTT
-,TRBV5-1,TRBJ2-7,13,TRBD1,CASSWDSTYEQYF,TGCGCCAGCAGCTGGGACAGCACCTACGAGCAGTACTTC
-,TRBV5-1,TRBJ2-3,14,-,CASSLAELTDTQYF,TGCGCCAGCAGCTTGGCTGAGCTCACAGATACGCAGTATTTT
-,TRBV7-3,TRBJ1-2,14,TRBD1,CASSATGAAYGYTF,TGTGCCAGCAGCGCGACAGGGGCCGCATATGGCTACACCTTC
-,TRBV11-2,TRBJ1-1,12,-,CASSLVGTEAFF,TGTGCCAGCAGCTTAGTCGGTACTGAAGCTTTCTTT
-,TRBV7-8,TRBJ2-1,16,-,CASSLATASTDDEQFF,TGTGCCAGCAGCTTAGCTACGGCTAGCACAGATGATGAGCAGTTCTTC
-,TRBV10-3,TRBJ1-6,14,-,CAISDGREGSPLHF,TGTGCCATCAGTGACGGCAGGGAAGGGTCACCCCTCCACTTT
-,TRBV27,TRBJ1-2,13,TRBD1,CASSSGTGEGYTF,TGTGCCAGCAGTTCAGGGACAGGTGAAGGCTACACCTTC
-,TRBV7-9,TRBJ1-6,15,TRBD1,CASTPDRSGNSPLHF,TGTGCCAGCACACCGGACAGGTCCGGAAATTCACCCCTCCACTTT
-,TRBV9,TRBJ2-7,13,-,CASSPVSSYEQYF,TGTGCCAGCAGCCCAGTGTCCTCCTACGAGCAGTACTTC
-,TRBV6-5,TRBJ2-2,15,-,CASSYRPTGTGELFF,TGTGCCAGCAGCTACCGCCCCACAGGGACCGGGGAGCTGTTTTTT
-,TRBV5-1,TRBJ2-5,16,-,CASSLARTGSQETQYF,TGCGCCAGCAGCTTGGCGAGGACGGGAAGCCAGGAGACCCAGTACTTC
-,TRBV7-6,TRBJ2-2,18,TRBD1,CASSTNRRDRGRPGELFF,TGTGCCAGCAGCACCAATCGAAGGGACAGGGGGCGGCCCGGGGAGCTGTTTTTT
-,TRBV7-9,TRBJ1-4,14,-,CASSDTGINEKLFF,TGTGCCAGCAGCGACACAGGAATTAATGAAAAACTGTTTTTT
-,TRBV4-2,TRBJ2-7,15,-,CASSQEVGRSPEQYF,TGTGCCAGCAGCCAAGAGGTCGGGAGATCGCCCGAGCAGTACTTC
-,TRBV11-2,TRBJ1-1,15,-,CASSLPKDSVPEAFF,TGTGCCAGCAGCTTACCGAAGGACAGTGTCCCTGAAGCTTTCTTT
-,TRBV12-5,TRBJ1-3,13,TRBD1,CASGDRGGNTIYF,TGTGCTAGTGGCGACAGGGGTGGAAACACCATATATTTT
medium-sized,TRBV7-2,TRBJ2-7,14,-,CASRLGGGSYEQYF,TGTGCCAGCAGATTAGGGGGCGGGAGCTACGAGCAGTACTTC
once,TRBV30,TRBJ2-7,15,-,CAWRDGTGGNYEQYF,TGTGCCTGGAGGGACGGGACCGGAGGGAACTACGAGCAGTACTTC
-,TRBV7-9,TRBJ2-2,16,TRBD2,CASTTSSGLNTGELFF,TGTGCCAGCACGACTTCTAGCGGACTAAACACCGGGGAGCTGTTTTTT
once,TRBV6-5,TRBJ1-6,14,TRBD1,CASSLGGPNSPLHF,TGTGCCAGCAGTCTAGGGGGCCCTAATTCACCCCTCCACTTT
-,TRBV6-1,TRBJ2-1,14,TRBD2,CASQGLAGYNEQFF,TGTGCCAGCCAAGGACTAGCGGGGTACAATGAGCAGTTCTTC
-,TRBV5-8,TRBJ1-5,16,-,CASSLGQFYSNQPQHF,TGTGCCAGCAGCTTGGGACAGTTTTATAGCAATCAGCCCCAGCATTTT
few,TRBV6-1,TRBJ1-2,15,TRBD1,CASSELGTGTSGYTF,TGTGCCAGCAGTGAACTAGGGACAGGGACAAGTGGCTACACCTTC
-,TRBV6-5,TRBJ2-7,14,TRBD2,CASSYSGLAGEQYF,TGTGCCAGCAGTTACTCGGGACTAGCGGGGGAGCAGTACTTC
-,TRBV6-1,TRBJ1-1,14,-,CASSHRAVNTEAFF,TGTGCCAGCAGTCACAGGGCGGTGAACACTGAAGCTTTCTTT
-,TRBV30,TRBJ1-1,12,-,CAWSPVNTEAFF,TGTGCCTGGAGTCCGGTGAACACTGAAGCTTTCTTT
-,TRBV10-3,TRBJ2-1,13,TRBD1,CAISGQGDNEQFF,TGTGCCATCAGTGGACAGGGGGACAATGAGCAGTTCTTC
-,TRBV7-2,TRBJ1-2,14,-,CASSLKAGNYGYTF,TGTGCCAGCAGCTTAAAGGCAGGGAACTATGGCTACACCTTC